What follows is one TCR beta chain and its context. Its antigen is unidentified. Other DNA sequences within the sample encode an identical CDR3. This entry belongs to a study of cytomegalovirus exposure and HLA in healthy donors. Findings and caveats of the study: Researchers left out some V segments, among them TRBV6-2 and TRBV6-3, as indistinguishable. Some TCR beta chains (164 of them) were listed as cytomegalovirus-associated. An analysis that was carried out later associated about 17,000 TCR beta sequences with HLA alleles at 0.05 false discovery rate. In an earlier analysis, productive rearrangement rates for most beta V segments clustered near 90% or 30%.

In the PCR, 60 Vbeta and 13 Jbeta primers were used. The method was immunoSEQ multiplex PCR; TCRdb's version includes in-frame clones alone and lacks a portion of them. The sample consists of some 150,000 clones, 75% to 90% of them appearing once. Germline V lookup: CDR1 SNHLY, CDR2 FYNNEI. CDR3 length equals 13 residues. The V end lost 7 bases, the J end lost 0 bases, and 9 bases lay between the germline ends. Sequenced: PBMCs. The chain couples TRBV2 to TRBJ1-1, with unresolved D. The receptor was derived from a woman aged 50 to 60 in good health and CMV-seropositive. The CDR3 DNA sequence: TGTGCCAGCAAAACCGACTTGAACACTGAAGCTTTCTTT. The encoded protein is CASKTDLNTEAFF.